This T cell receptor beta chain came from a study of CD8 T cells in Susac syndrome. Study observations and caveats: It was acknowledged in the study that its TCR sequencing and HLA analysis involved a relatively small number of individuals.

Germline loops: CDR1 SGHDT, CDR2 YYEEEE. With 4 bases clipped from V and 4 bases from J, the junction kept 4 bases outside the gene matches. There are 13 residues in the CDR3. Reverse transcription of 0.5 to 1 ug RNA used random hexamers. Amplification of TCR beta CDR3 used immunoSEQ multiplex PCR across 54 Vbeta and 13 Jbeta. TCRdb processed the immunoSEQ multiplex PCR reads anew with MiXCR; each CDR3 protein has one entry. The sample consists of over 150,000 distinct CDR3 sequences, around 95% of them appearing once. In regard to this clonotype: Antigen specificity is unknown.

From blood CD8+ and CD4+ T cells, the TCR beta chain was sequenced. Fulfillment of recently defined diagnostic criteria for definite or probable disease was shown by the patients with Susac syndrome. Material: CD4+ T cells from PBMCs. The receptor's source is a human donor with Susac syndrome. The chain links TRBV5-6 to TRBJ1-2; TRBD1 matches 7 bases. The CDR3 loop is CASSRDRAYGYTF. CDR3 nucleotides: TGTGCCAGCAGCCGGGACAGAGCCTATGGCTACACCTTC.